This entry concerns a single T cell receptor beta chain. This sample is drawn from a study of blood T cell repertoires in COVID-19. Study-wide background: Both acute and convalescent COVID-19 samples were obtained from the United States, Italy and Spain. PBMCs, B-cell-depleted T cells, or T cells were the source of the cDNA or gDNA that made up the material.

Trimming shortened V by 6 bases and J by 2 bases, and 11 bases separated the two germline ends. Germline lookup yields CDR1 MNHEY and CDR2 SVGAGI. The CDR3 runs 15 residues. Original methodology: Reference gene primers were amplified, and this amplification served to estimate nucleated cell counts. Produced via immunoSEQ multiplex PCR; TCRdb's table is partial and in-frame only. The D gene and trimming were derived from the DNA, and the V and J assignments and clone size from that table. Among 150,000 to 200,000 clones listed, around nine tenths were seen once. Specimen: peripheral blood. The sequence was obtained from a young woman who had recovered from COVID-19. This chain uses TRBV6-5 with TRBJ2-6; D is perhaps TRBD1 (6 bases). The CDR3 is CASRSRTAGANVLTF. The CDR3 coding sequence is TGTGCCAGCAGGTCTAGGACAGCTGGGGCCAACGTCCTGACTTTC.